These 9 T cell receptor beta chains share one sample of origin, sequenced in a study of blood T cells in healthy people across ages (dated by TCRdb to about 2015). Libraries came from 5' RACE. The sequencer was an Illumina HiSeq 2500. A second PCR of roughly 7 to 11 cycles was run with a J-beta primer mix and a sample-barcoded 5' primer. Using fastp trimming at Q25 and MiXCR clonotype assembly, TCRdb reanalyzed the public sequencing data and kept in-frame beta chains. Each CDR3 protein gets just one entry, which takes the most common genes and DNA from the rows behind it. Across this sample there are 1.5 million to 2 million distinct CDR3 sequences, with under 30% seen only once. The ten largest clones take up 7.7% of the sample. Sample: blood. These receptors came from a woman aged 25-40 years in good health.

This clonotype was seen only a few times. The V and J genes are TRBV14 and TRBJ2-5, with a tentative D call TRBD1 (6 bases). V gave up 1 base and J gave up 3 bases, with 12 bases separating them. This CDR3 spans 15 amino acids. Germline CDR1 SGHDN, CDR2 FVKESK. The CDR3 reads CASSQARDTKETQYF. CDR3 DNA: TGTGCCAGCAGCCAAGCCCGGGACACCAAAGAGACCCAGTACTTC.

V usage is TRBV12-3 or TRBV12-4 and J usage is TRBJ2-3; 14 bases map to TRBD2. The CDR3 consists of 21 residues. V lost 3 bases, J lost 4 bases, and 18 bases stayed unmatched. CDR3 nucleotide sequence: TGTGCCAGCAGTTTCCGTCCGGGACTAGCGGGAGAGTCGACGAGGGCAGATACGCAGTATTTT. As protein: CASSFRPGLAGESTRADTQYF.

This clonotype has more than one count but fewer than ten. The V call is TRBV18, the J call TRBJ1-1, with 10 bases identical to TRBD1. Germline V CDR1 and CDR2: KGHSH, LQKENI. This CDR3 spans 15 amino acids. J gave up 1 base and V 3 bases, and 2 bases lay outside the gene matches. CDR3 region: CASSPDRGRNTEAFF. DNA of the CDR3: TGTGCCAGCTCACCGGACAGGGGGAGGAACACTGAAGCTTTCTTT.

In its sample, this clonotype was seen many times. The V and J genes are TRBV7-2 and TRBJ2-7, with a possible D match to TRBD2 (7 bases). V gave up 6 bases and J gave up 2 bases, with 14 bases separating them. CDR3 length equals 14 residues. Germline V gene data show CDR1 as SGHTA and CDR2 as FQGNSA. The CDR3 spells CASSKGGNAYEQYF. CDR3 nucleotides: TGTGCCAGCAGTAAGGGGGGGAACGCCTACGAGCAGTACTTC.

This clonotype was seen at least ten times. The chain couples TRBV10-3 to TRBJ2-3; 10 bases agree with TRBD2. The germline gives CDR1 ENHRY, CDR2 SYGVKD. This CDR3 contains 15 residues. The V segment lost 5 bases and the J segment 3 bases; nucleotides outside the gene matches: 5. The CDR3 loop reads CAISSGGAGTDTQYF. The CDR3 nucleotides read TGTGCCATCAGTAGCGGGGGGGCAGGTACAGATACGCAGTATTTT.

This clonotype appeared many times. The rearrangement links TRBV12-3 or TRBV12-4 to TRBJ1-5, with 8 nucleotides matching TRBD1. V lost 6 bases and J lost 7; bases outside the gene matches: 8. The CDR3 sequence is 14 residues long. The DNA of the CDR3 is TGTGCCAGCAGCCGACAGGGGACAGTACAGCCCCAGCATTTT. It encodes CASSRQGTVQPQHF.

This clonotype turned up a few times. This sequence joins TRBV20-1 and TRBJ2-3; D is undetermined. The CDR3 spans 15 residues. Trimming left V 5 bases short and J 0 bases short, with 15 bases between. CDR1 DFQATT and CDR2 SNEGSKA come from the germline V gene (reference sequence). CDR3 coding DNA: TGCAGTGCTGACCGCAGATCCTCTAGCACAGATACGCAGTATTTT. This sequence encodes CSADRRSSSTDTQYF.

This clonotype came up a few times. This chain uses TRBV29-1 with TRBJ1-1; the D is unclear. The V end lost 4 bases, the J end lost 1 base, and 13 bases lay between the germline ends. Per germline, CDR1 SQVTM and CDR2 ANQGSEA. CDR3 length: 14 residues. CDR3 sequence: CSVGDDPPNTEAFF. In DNA, the CDR3 is TGCAGCGTTGGAGACGACCCACCGAACACTGAAGCTTTCTTT.

The V gene is TRBV29-1, the J gene TRBJ2-7; TRBD2 matches 9 bases. V lost 0 bases to trimming and J lost 2 bases; unmatched junction nucleotides: 8. Germline CDR1 is SQVTM and CDR2 is ANQGSEA. The CDR3 totals 16 residues. CDR3 in DNA: TGCAGCGTTGAAGATCGGCGGGCTAGCGGGACCTACGAGCAGTACTTC. This codes for CSVEDRRASGTYEQYF.